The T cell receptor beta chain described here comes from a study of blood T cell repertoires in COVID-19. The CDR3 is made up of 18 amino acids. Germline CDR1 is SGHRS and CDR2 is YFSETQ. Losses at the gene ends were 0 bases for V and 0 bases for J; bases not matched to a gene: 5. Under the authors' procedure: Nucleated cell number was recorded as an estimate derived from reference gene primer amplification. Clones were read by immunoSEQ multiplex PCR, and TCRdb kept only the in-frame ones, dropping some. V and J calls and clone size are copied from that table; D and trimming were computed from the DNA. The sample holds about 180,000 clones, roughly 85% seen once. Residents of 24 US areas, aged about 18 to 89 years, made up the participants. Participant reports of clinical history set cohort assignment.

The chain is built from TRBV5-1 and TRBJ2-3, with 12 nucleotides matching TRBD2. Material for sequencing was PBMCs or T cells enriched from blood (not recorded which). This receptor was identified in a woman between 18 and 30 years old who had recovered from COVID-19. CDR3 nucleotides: TGCGCCAGCAGCTTGGCGGGGGGGACTAGCGGGAGCACAGATACGCAGTATTTT. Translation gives CASSLAGGTSGSTDTQYF.